A selection of T cell receptor beta chains follows, all from one sample in a study of T cells in Graves' hyperthyroidism and ophthalmopathy. TCRdb redid the calling of the multiplex PCR reads with MiXCR, one entry per CDR3 protein. The sample comprises some 150,000 distinct CDR3 sequences, more than 20% of which are singletons, and roughly 71% rests with the top ten. The sample was blood. Receptor source: a woman in her fifties or sixties with Graves' hyperthyroidism that later progressed to Graves' ophthalmopathy. CDR3s include the opening cysteine and the closing phenylalanine or tryptophan. D genes are given only for firm matches. Part of the rows lack a size; the others show once, few, many or a class for expanded clones.

TRBJ2-1,TRBV28,TRBD1,16,-,CASSLSDRARNTEQFF,TGTGCCAGCAGTTTATCCGACAGGGCACGGAATACTGAGCAGTTCTTC
TRBJ2-3,TRBV6-1,-,12,many,CASSSHTDTQYF,TGTGCCAGCAGTTCCCACACAGATACGCAGTATTTT
TRBJ1-2,TRBV28,-,13,many,CASSLKWGNGYTF,TGTGCCAGCAGCCTAAAGTGGGGGAATGGCTACACCTTC
TRBJ2-1,TRBV5-4,TRBD2,15,-,CASSRASGIYNEQFF,TGTGCCAGCAGTCGGGCTAGCGGGATTTACAATGAGCAGTTCTTC
TRBJ2-7,TRBV28,TRBD2,15,many,CASSFSSGRGYEQYF,TGTGCCAGCAGTTTCTCTAGCGGGAGGGGCTACGAGCAGTACTTC
TRBJ1-1,TRBV7-9,-,14,many,CASTRTGLNTEAFF,TGTGCCAGCACCCGCACAGGGCTCAACACTGAAGCTTTCTTT
TRBJ2-1,TRBV9,TRBD2,16,-,CASSVGSGSGANEQFF,TGTGCCAGCAGCGTAGGCAGTGGAAGCGGGGCCAATGAGCAGTTCTTC
TRBJ2-1,TRBV20-1,TRBD2,13,many,CSATGLAGVEQFF,TGCAGTGCGACGGGACTAGCGGGAGTTGAGCAGTTCTTC
TRBJ1-2,TRBV12-3/TRBV12-4,-,13,many,CASREGLHYGYTF,TGTGCCAGCAGGGAGGGGTTGCACTATGGCTACACCTTC
TRBJ2-1,TRBV12-3/TRBV12-4,-,16,-,CASSLRGRTARNEQFF,TGTGCCAGCAGTTTAAGGGGTCGGACAGCACGTAATGAGCAGTTCTTC
TRBJ1-2,TRBV3-1,-,13,many,CASRRGTHYGYTF,TGTGCCAGCCGAAGAGGGACTCACTATGGCTACACCTTC
TRBJ2-7,TRBV27,TRBD2,15,many,CASSFASGRGHEQYF,TGTGCCAGCAGTTTCGCTAGCGGGAGAGGTCACGAGCAGTACTTC
TRBJ2-7,TRBV7-6,TRBD2,16,few,CASSLDQPGLVEEQYF,TGTGCCAGCAGCTTAGATCAGCCGGGACTAGTCGAGGAGCAGTACTTC
TRBJ2-7,TRBV29-1,-,12,many,CSVVVVTYEQYF,TGCAGCGTTGTGGTAGTCACCTACGAGCAGTACTTC
TRBJ1-1,TRBV7-3,TRBD1,13,many,CASRGQGTTEAFF,TGTGCCAGCAGAGGACAGGGAACGACTGAAGCTTTCTTT
TRBJ2-3,TRBV7-3,TRBD2,16,many,CASSLRSAGGADTQYF,TGTGCCAGCAGCTTAAGATCCGCGGGGGGGGCAGATACGCAGTATTTT
TRBJ2-7,TRBV28,-,15,many,CASIPRSRDPYEQYF,TGTGCCAGCATCCCCCGGAGCAGGGACCCCTACGAGCAGTACTTC
TRBJ1-1,TRBV12-3/TRBV12-4,-,15,many,CASSLVGGMHTEAFF,TGTGCCAGCAGTTTAGTTGGTGGGATGCACACTGAAGCTTTCTTT
TRBJ1-4,TRBV7-9,-,15,few,CASSPPPERGPKLFF,TGTGCCAGCAGCCCCCCCCCCGAGAGGGGTCCGAAACTGTTTTTT
TRBJ2-7,TRBV6-1,TRBD2,16,-,CASSEFVAGGTYEQYF,TGTGCCAGCAGTGAATTTGTAGCGGGAGGGACGTACGAGCAGTACTTC
TRBJ2-2,TRBV20-1,-,14,-,CSASIDGNTGELFF,TGCAGTGCTAGTATTGACGGGAACACCGGGGAGCTGTTTTTT
TRBJ2-1,TRBV28,-,16,few,CASSPLTGTFYNEQFF,TGTGCCAGCAGCCCACTCACAGGGACTTTCTACAATGAGCAGTTCTTC
TRBJ2-7,TRBV20-1,-,13,many,CSARAQTTYEQYF,TGCAGTGCTAGAGCTCAAACTACCTACGAGCAGTACTTC
TRBJ2-1,TRBV18,TRBD1,15,-,CASSPGTGVYNEQFF,TGTGCCAGCTCACCCGGGACAGGGGTGTACAATGAGCAGTTCTTC
TRBJ2-1,TRBV15,TRBD1,15,-,CATSRVQDRYNEQFF,TGTGCCACCAGCAGAGTCCAGGACAGGTACAATGAGCAGTTCTTC
TRBJ1-1,TRBV11-2,-,15,many,CASSRDPALGTEAFF,TGTGCCAGCAGCAGGGACCCCGCACTGGGCACTGAAGCTTTCTTT
TRBJ1-6,TRBV11-2,-,15,many,CASSPRPNNNSPLHF,TGTGCCAGCAGCCCGAGACCCAATAATAATTCACCCCTCCACTTT
TRBJ2-7,TRBV12-3/TRBV12-4,-,12,many,CASSRGPYEQYF,TGTGCCAGCAGCCGAGGCCCCTACGAGCAGTACTTC
TRBJ2-1,TRBV11-2,-,11,-,CASSLGGEQFF,TGTGCCAGCAGCTTAGGAGGCGAGCAGTTCTTC
TRBJ1-2,TRBV28,-,11,many,CASSSSRGYTF,TGTGCCAGCAGTTCCTCGCGTGGCTACACCTTC
TRBJ2-7,TRBV28,TRBD2,14,-,CASSVLAGPYGQYF,TGTGCCAGCAGTGTACTAGCGGGGCCATACGGGCAGTACTTC
TRBJ2-2,TRBV12-3/TRBV12-4,TRBD2,15,-,CASSFWTSGAGELFF,TGTGCCAGCAGTTTTTGGACTAGTGGCGCCGGGGAGCTGTTTTTT
TRBJ2-1,TRBV5-1,TRBD1,15,medium-sized,CASSLGTGRDDEQFF,TGCGCCAGCAGCCTGGGGACAGGGAGGGACGATGAGCAGTTCTTC
TRBJ2-1,TRBV7-8,-,18,many,CASSPDHRDLLSYNEQFF,TGTGCCAGCAGCCCCGATCATCGGGACCTTCTCTCCTACAATGAGCAGTTCTTC
TRBJ1-2,TRBV2,-,15,many,CASSSKGGSGYGYTF,TGTGCCAGCAGCTCAAAGGGGGGATCCGGTTATGGCTACACCTTC
TRBJ1-1,TRBV12-3/TRBV12-4,-,15,many,CASSLYSGRDTEAFF,TGTGCCAGCAGTTTATACTCAGGGAGGGACACTGAAGCTTTCTTT
TRBJ1-1,TRBV30,-,14,many,CAWSRGLRGTEAFF,TGTGCCTGGAGCCGAGGGCTCCGGGGGACTGAAGCTTTCTTT
TRBJ2-5,TRBV14,-,16,many,CASSPERADNQETQYF,TGTGCCAGCAGCCCCGAGAGAGCGGATAACCAAGAGACCCAGTACTTC
TRBJ2-7,TRBV20-1,TRBD2,14,many,CSARLGGRGDEQYF,TGCAGTGCTAGATTAGGCGGGAGGGGGGACGAGCAGTACTTC
TRBJ2-3,TRBV7-8,TRBD2,18,few,CASSKTGTSGRGSDTQYF,TGTGCCAGCAGCAAAACCGGGACTAGCGGGAGAGGGTCAGATACGCAGTATTTT
TRBJ1-1,TRBV9,-,15,many,CASSALGSGNTEAFF,TGTGCCAGCAGTGCTTTGGGGTCGGGGAACACTGAAGCTTTCTTT
TRBJ2-7,TRBV2,TRBD1,15,-,CASSGAGTGDYEQYF,TGTGCCAGCAGTGGGGCCGGGACAGGAGACTACGAGCAGTACTTC
TRBJ2-1,TRBV20-1,TRBD2,14,many,CSARREPPYNEQFF,TGCAGTGCTAGGCGGGAGCCCCCCTACAATGAGCAGTTCTTC
TRBJ2-3,TRBV28,TRBD2,17,many,CASSPSGTSGRTDTQYF,TGTGCCAGCAGTCCCTCCGGGACTAGCGGGAGGACAGATACGCAGTATTTT
TRBJ1-1,TRBV7-9,TRBD1,17,few,CASSTRGQWGMNTEAFF,TGTGCCAGCAGCACTAGGGGACAGTGGGGAATGAACACTGAAGCTTTCTTT
TRBJ2-3,TRBV7-8,-,16,many,CASSLGRTGSTDTQYF,TGTGCCAGCAGCTTAGGCCGCACAGGAAGCACAGATACGCAGTATTTT
TRBJ1-1,TRBV2,-,13,-,CANTGVRNTEAFF,TGTGCCAACACCGGGGTCAGGAACACTGAAGCTTTCTTT
TRBJ2-7,TRBV11-2,TRBD1,15,many,CASSLALGQNYEQYF,TGTGCCAGCAGCTTAGCCCTGGGACAGAACTACGAGCAGTACTTC